These 21 T cell receptor beta chains were sequenced from one sample in a study of identical twins. In TCRdb, the 5' RACE reads were re-called with MiXCR into one record per CDR3 protein. Among 420,000 or so distinct CDR3 sequences, approximately 17% were seen once, and the ten largest hold approximately 12%. The sequencing sample was made of naive T cells sorted from blood. These receptors were taken from a man in his fifties in good health.

This clonotype was seen a few times. This chain connects TRBV15 to TRBJ2-3; 11 bases agree with TRBD2. Germline lookup yields CDR1 LNHNV and CDR2 YYDKDF (reference sequence). V was pared by 2 bases and J by 7 bases, with 11 bases of the junction left unmatched. The CDR3 runs 17 residues. DNA of the CDR3: TGTGCCACCAGCAGATCGAGGACTAGCGGGTATTTGAATACGCAGTATTTT. Translated, it gives CATSRSRTSGYLNTQYF. Looking up the rest from reference TRBV15 and TRBJ2-3 gives the full variable domain: DAMVIQNPRYQVTQFGKPVTLSCSQTLNHNVMYWYQQKSSQAPKLLFHYYDKDFNNEADTPDNFQSRRPNTSFCFLDIRSPGLGDTAMYLCATSRSRTSGYLNTQYFGPGTRLTVL.

Only one count was recorded for this clonotype. The junction and the germline gene differ at one end; a read error may be behind it. The chain employs TRBV12-3 or TRBV12-4 and TRBJ2-1; D possibly matches TRBD1 or TRBD2 (6 bases each). This CDR3 comprises 17 residues. The CDR3 loop is CARSSIQSGASYNEQFF. CDR3 nucleotides: TGTGCCAGAAGTTCCATACAGTCGGGGGCCTCCTACAATGAGCAGTTCTTC.

The chain carries TRBV5-1 and TRBJ2-5; 9 nucleotides agree with TRBD1. The CDR3 runs to 14 residues. Germline assignment: CDR1 SGHRS and CDR2 YFSETQ. Trimming cost V 4 bases and J 5 bases; bases outside gene matches: 6. The chain's CDR3 is CASSDTGGRETQYF. DNA of the CDR3: TGCGCCAGCAGCGATACAGGGGGCCGGGAGACCCAGTACTTC.

This clonotype was seen a handful of times. The rearrangement uses TRBV20-1 and TRBJ2-7; TRBD1 aligns across 8 bases. The CDR3 has 15 amino acids. V trimming: 0 bases; J trimming: 4 bases; junction bases outside the gene matches: 8. CDR1 DFQATT and CDR2 SNEGSKA come from the germline V gene (reference sequence). The CDR3 DNA follows: TGCAGTGCTAGAGATGACAGGGGCCAGATGTACGAGCAGTACTTC. It yields the protein CSARDDRGQMYEQYF.

J is TRBJ1-6 and V is TRBV2, with D possibly TRBD1 on 5 matching bases. The CDR3 extends over 15 amino acids. V lost 2 bases and J 3 bases, leaving 8 bases between the germline ends. Germline CDR1 and CDR2: SNHLY and FYNNEI. CDR3 amino acids: CASSETGVYNSPLHF. For the CDR3, the DNA is TGTGCCAGCAGTGAAACAGGTGTCTATAATTCACCCCTCCACTTT. The variable domain in full, completed from reference TRBV2 and TRBJ1-6, reads EPEVTQTPSHQVTQMGQEVILRCVPISNHLYFYWYRQILGQKVEFLVSFYNNEISEKSEIFDDQFSVERPDGSNFTLKIRSTKLEDSAMYFCASSETGVYNSPLHFGNGTRLTVT.

The sample holds many counts of this clonotype. The rearrangement uses TRBV10-3 and TRBJ2-7; 7 bases map to TRBD1. Germline V gene lookup returns CDR1 ENHRY and CDR2 SYGVKD. Trimming cost V 10 bases and J 3 bases; bases outside gene matches: 6. This CDR3 comprises 12 residues. CDR3: CATQTGLYEQYF. CDR3 coding DNA: TGTGCCACACAGACAGGGCTCTACGAGCAGTACTTC.

This clonotype was seen at least ten times. The CDR3 spells CASSFRDRGDHEQYF. The DNA of the CDR3 is TGTGCCAGCAGCTTCCGGGACAGGGGGGACCACGAGCAGTACTTC. The rearrangement joins TRBV7-9 to TRBJ2-7; the match to TRBD1 covers 11 bases. V trimming: 3 bases; J trimming: 5 bases; junction bases outside the gene matches: 6. Germline V gene data show CDR1 as SEHNR and CDR2 as FQNEAQ (reference sequence). The CDR3 has 15 residues.

This clonotype was observed a few times. The V and J genes are TRBV6-1 and TRBJ1-2, with D maybe TRBD1 (5 bases). CDR1 and CDR2 from the germline V gene are MNHNS and SASEGT. V was cut by 6 bases and J by 7 bases, with 18 bases left in between. This CDR3 is 14 amino acids long. CDR3 region: CASSVTDSRAGYTF. The CDR3, as DNA: TGTGCCAGCAGCGTGACAGATTCCCGCGCTGGCTACACCTTC.

Comments on this clonotype: It may be a read error: a sequence one base away is much more abundant. V usage is TRBV4-1 and J usage is TRBJ2-7; 11 positions match TRBD2. Germline values: CDR1 MGHRA, CDR2 YSYEKL. V shed 1 base and J 4 bases; nucleotides not matched to a gene: 15. CDR3 length: 19 residues. CDR3 coding DNA: TGCGCCAGCAGCCAAGGCGCCGCGCTAGCGGGGGGCCTAATTTACGAGCAGTACTTC. It yields the protein CASSQGAALAGGLIYEQYF.

The chain has TRBV5-1 and TRBJ2-1; 11 positions match TRBD2. The J segment lost 0 bases and the V segment lost 7 bases, leaving 3 bases of the junction unmatched. This CDR3 has 15 amino acids. Germline assignment: CDR1 SGHRS and CDR2 YFSETQ. CDR3 residues: CASGTSGGSYNEQFF. CDR3 nucleotides: TGCGCCAGCGGAACTAGCGGGGGCTCCTACAATGAGCAGTTCTTC.

This clonotype occurred once. V gene TRBV20-1 combines with J gene TRBJ2-3, with 9 bases lining up with TRBD2. After removal of 3 bases from V and 4 bases from J, the junction contained 5 bases not matched to a gene. The CDR3 length is 14 residues. The germline V gene encodes CDR1 DFQATT and CDR2 SNEGSKA (reference sequence). CDR3 protein: CSASRTSGSDTQYF. CDR3 nucleotides: TGCAGTGCTAGTCGTACTAGCGGGTCAGATACGCAGTATTTT.

This clonotype was seen at least ten times. The chain carries TRBV12-3 or TRBV12-4 and TRBJ2-1, with 10 bases aligning to TRBD2. J lost 6 bases, V lost 6 bases, and 8 bases had no gene match. This CDR3 has 15 amino acids. CDR3 DNA: TGTGCCAGCAGCTATCTTAGCGGGAGGTCCAATGAGCAGTTCTTC. This translates into CASSYLSGRSNEQFF.

This chain connects TRBV20-1 to TRBJ2-7; no reliable D call. CDR3 size: 13 residues. Germline CDR1 and CDR2: DFQATT and SNEGSKA (reference sequence). Trimming left V 2 bases short and J 0 bases short, with 8 bases between. CDR3 DNA sequence: TGCAGTGCTAGACCCCCGAGCTCCTACGAGCAGTACTTC. Its translation: CSARPPSSYEQYF.

The chain recombines TRBV4-2 with TRBJ2-3; 11 nucleotides agree with TRBD2. V gave up 7 bases and J gave up 0 bases; unmatched junction bases: 15. CDR1 and CDR2 from the germline V gene are LGHNA and YNFKEQ. The CDR3 consists of 19 residues. The CDR3 nucleotides are TGTGCCAGCATCGATCCATCGTTGGGGACTAGCGGAAGCACAGATACGCAGTATTTT. This codes for CASIDPSLGTSGSTDTQYF.

Only a few counts were recorded for this clonotype. The V gene is TRBV12-3 or TRBV12-4, the J gene TRBJ2-5, with D possibly matching TRBD1 (5 bases). V dropped 6 bases and J dropped 7 bases, with 15 bases sitting between them. The CDR3 is 13 amino acids. For the CDR3, the DNA is TGTGCCAGCAGCCGAACCGACAGAGGGACCCAGTACTTC. It is translated as CASSRTDRGTQYF.

This clonotype was detected many times. The chain combines TRBV9 with TRBJ1-4; D remains ambiguous. Trimming stripped 2 bases from V and 4 bases from J, with 15 bases between. The CDR3 contains 16 residues. CDR1 is SGDLS, CDR2 YYNGEE, per germline. CDR3 in DNA: TGTGCCAGCAGCGTTGGTCACGCAGAACATAATGAAAAACTGTTTTTT. Its translation: CASSVGHAEHNEKLFF.

This clonotype has a handful of counts. The V call is TRBV20-1, the J call TRBJ2-3; D might be TRBD2 (6 bases). Germline-derived CDR1 and CDR2 are DFQATT and SNEGSKA (reference sequence). CDR3 size: 13 residues. V gave up 3 bases and J gave up 1 base, with 8 bases separating them. CDR3 sequence reads: CSASWGGTDTQYF. The CDR3 DNA reads as TGCAGTGCTAGCTGGGGGGGCACAGATACGCAGTATTTT.

This clonotype was seen at least ten times. V is TRBV12-3 or TRBV12-4 and J is TRBJ2-7; 7 bases match TRBD1. CDR3 length: 13 residues. V was clipped by 3 bases and J by 2 bases; unmatched bases: 1. The CDR3 coding sequence is TGTGCCAGCAGTTTTCAGGGGGCCTACGAGCAGTACTTC. Translated, it gives CASSFQGAYEQYF.

This clonotype was seen only a few times. The chain employs TRBV7-9 and TRBJ2-7; tentatively, D is TRBD1 (6 bases). V was trimmed by 5 bases and J by 4 bases, leaving 12 bases between them. Germline lookup yields CDR1 SEHNR and CDR2 FQNEAQ (reference sequence). This CDR3 contains 13 residues. CDR3 sequence (DNA): TGTGCCAGCAGCCAGGACAGTTTGTACGAGCAGTACTTC. This gives the protein CASSQDSLYEQYF.

This clonotype was recorded many times. CDR3 region: CASSPDRPTQYF. The CDR3 DNA reads TGTGCCAGCAGCCCGGACCGTCCTACCCAGTACTTC. The J gene is TRBJ2-5, the V gene TRBV12-3 or TRBV12-4; D uncertain. This CDR3 region has 12 residues. Trimming cost V 6 bases and J 8 bases, with 13 bases left between them.

The chain couples TRBV25-1 to TRBJ2-1; no clear D gene. The CDR3 contains 12 residues. V shed 4 bases and J shed 15 bases, with 16 bases lying between them. CDR1 is MGHDK and CDR2 is SYGVNS in the germline V gene. In nucleotides, the CDR3 is TGTGCCAGCAGTGCATCTGGTGAAGCGCGGTTCTTC. It specifies CASSASGEARFF.